Listed below are T cell receptor beta chains from one sample, sequenced in a study of blood T cell repertoires in COVID-19. Sequenced by immunoSEQ multiplex PCR; TCRdb stores in-frame clones only, minus some. The repertoire holds some 100,000 clones, with 85% to 95% as singletons. Sequenced: peripheral blood. Receptors were obtained from a woman in her sixties or seventies with active COVID-19. Both conserved end residues are part of each CDR3. D genes are given only for firm matches. For some rows the clone size is stated as once, few or many, or as a class when expanded; others skip it.

v_gene: TRBV7-2
d_gene: TRBD2
abundance: .
j_gene: TRBJ2-1
CDR3aa: CASSLAGTKHNEQFF

v_gene: TRBV28
d_gene: TRBD1
abundance: few
j_gene: TRBJ2-7
CDR3aa: CASRYGQAYEQYF

v_gene: TRBV4-1
d_gene: TRBD1
abundance: .
j_gene: TRBJ1-4
CDR3aa: CASSLAGQGSEKLFF

v_gene: TRBV24-1
d_gene: TRBD1
abundance: .
j_gene: TRBJ1-2
CDR3aa: CATSDPTGPGGYTF

v_gene: TRBV3-1/TRBV3-2
d_gene: .
abundance: .
j_gene: TRBJ1-5
CDR3aa: CASSPRNSNQPQHF

v_gene: TRBV7-9
d_gene: .
abundance: .
j_gene: TRBJ1-1
CDR3aa: CASSLTTTEAFF

v_gene: TRBV5-1
d_gene: .
abundance: .
j_gene: TRBJ2-7
CDR3aa: CASSLTLGGTGGKQYF

v_gene: TRBV7-8
d_gene: TRBD1
abundance: .
j_gene: TRBJ2-6
CDR3aa: CASSDRGTGANVLTF

v_gene: TRBV19
d_gene: .
abundance: .
j_gene: TRBJ1-5
CDR3aa: CASRITNQQPQHF

v_gene: TRBV20-1
d_gene: .
abundance: .
j_gene: TRBJ2-1
CDR3aa: CSASRTAGAIYNEQFF

v_gene: TRBV5-4
d_gene: TRBD2
abundance: .
j_gene: TRBJ2-2
CDR3aa: CASSPGTSGRAPTGELFF

v_gene: TRBV5-6
d_gene: .
abundance: .
j_gene: TRBJ1-2
CDR3aa: CASSLRVLYGYTF

v_gene: TRBV28
d_gene: .
abundance: .
j_gene: TRBJ1-4
CDR3aa: CASRVAGWEKLFF

v_gene: TRBV5-4
d_gene: TRBD2
abundance: .
j_gene: TRBJ2-7
CDR3aa: CASSFRLAGSYEQYF

v_gene: TRBV28
d_gene: TRBD2
abundance: .
j_gene: TRBJ2-1
CDR3aa: CASSVGGGSYNEQFF

v_gene: TRBV28
d_gene: .
abundance: .
j_gene: TRBJ1-6
CDR3aa: CASSSDGYNSPLHF

v_gene: TRBV9
d_gene: .
abundance: .
j_gene: TRBJ1-4
CDR3aa: CASSRQGNEKLFF

v_gene: TRBV2
d_gene: .
abundance: few
j_gene: TRBJ1-1
CDR3aa: CASSELMRGNTEAFF

v_gene: TRBV6-5
d_gene: .
abundance: .
j_gene: TRBJ1-1
CDR3aa: CASNVNTEAFF

v_gene: TRBV18
d_gene: .
abundance: .
j_gene: TRBJ1-1
CDR3aa: CASSSFNRENTEAFF

v_gene: TRBV18
d_gene: .
abundance: .
j_gene: TRBJ1-6
CDR3aa: CASSPADRKINSPLHF

v_gene: TRBV6-5
d_gene: TRBD1
abundance: .
j_gene: TRBJ1-2
CDR3aa: CASTSSGTGDYGYTF